The TCR beta chain under discussion was sequenced for a study of cytomegalovirus exposure and HLA in healthy donors. Study summary: Approximately 200 million T cells yielded 90 million to 130 million unique TCR beta sequences in earlier analysis.

As regards this clone: What it binds is unknown.

The CDR3 length is 14 residues. Germline CDR1 reads LGHNA; CDR2 reads YSLEER. After removal of 4 bases from V and 9 bases from J, the junction contained 4 bases not matched to a gene. Findings and limits, study-wide: Likely technical artifact: a cluster of highly shared sequence variants.

Primers included in the PCR were 60 Vbeta and 13 Jbeta primers. The data were produced by immunoSEQ multiplex PCR, yet TCRdb's version contains in-frame clones alone and is incomplete. The table lists roughly 150,000 clones, under 90% of them singletons. This receptor was taken from a male donor in good health and CMV-seronegative. The sample consisted of PBMCs. The rearrangement uses TRBV4-3 and TRBJ2-1; 12 nucleotides line up with TRBD2. CDR3 protein: CASSRTSGIGEQFF. CDR3 nucleotides: TGCGCCAGCAGCCGGACTAGCGGGATAGGTGAGCAGTTCTTC.